Listed below are T cell receptor beta chains from one sample, sequenced in a study of blood T cell repertoires in COVID-19. The repertoire was sequenced with immunoSEQ multiplex PCR; TCRdb's copy has only in-frame clones and lacks some. The data contain some 110,000 clones, around 86% of them singletons. Sequencing was carried out using peripheral blood. Every receptor here comes from a man older than 75 with acute or convalescent COVID-19. Each CDR3 is given with its conserved first and last residue. The D gene is left open where the match is weak. Expanded clones get a size class; other rows say once, few or many, or leave the size out.

abundance	v_gene	d_gene	j_gene	CDR3aa	CDR3nt
few	TRBV27	TRBD1	TRBJ1-3	CASSSGGTEGNTIYF	TGTGCCAGCAGTTCGGGCGGGACAGAAGGAAACACCATATATTTT
-	TRBV5-1	TRBD2	TRBJ2-5	CASSAFSGSTETQYF	TGCGCCAGCAGCGCCTTTAGCGGGAGTACCGAGACCCAGTACTTC
-	TRBV7-9	TRBD1	TRBJ2-2	CASGKQGAGTGELFF	TGTGCCAGCGGGAAGCAGGGGGCCGGCACCGGGGAGCTGTTTTTT
-	TRBV2	TRBD1	TRBJ1-1	CASSKDRHTTEAFF	TGTGCCAGCAGTAAGGACAGGCATACGACTGAAGCTTTCTTT
many	TRBV4-2	TRBD1	TRBJ2-7	CASSPRGQGSYEQYF	TGTGCCAGCAGCCCTCGAGGACAGGGTTCCTACGAGCAGTACTTC
few	TRBV28	-	TRBJ2-7	CASRTGSYEQYF	TGTGCCAGCAGGACAGGATCCTACGAGCAGTACTTC
once	TRBV21-1	-	TRBJ2-1	CASSKAGAGGPNRSYNEQFF	TGTGCCAGCAGCAAAGCTGGAGCGGGAGGGCCAAACCGCTCCTACAATGAGCAGTTCTTC
-	TRBV20-1	-	TRBJ1-6	CSASDLGVDSPLHF	TGCAGTGCTAGTGACCTGGGCGTCGATTCACCCCTCCACTTT
-	TRBV19	TRBD1	TRBJ1-5	CASSITGGAGQPQHF	TGTGCCAGTAGTATCACAGGGGGCGCGGGGCAGCCCCAGCATTTT
-	TRBV5-1	TRBD1	TRBJ1-2	CASSLVQGAFGYTF	TGCGCCAGCAGCTTGGTACAGGGGGCCTTTGGCTACACCTTC
-	TRBV2	-	TRBJ1-4	CASSAQAEKLFF	TGTGCCAGCAGTGCTCAGGCGGAAAAACTGTTTTTT
few	TRBV5-4	TRBD2	TRBJ2-2	CASSSSGRVPGELFF	TGTGCCAGCAGCTCTAGCGGGAGGGTCCCCGGGGAGCTGTTTTTT
once	TRBV28	-	TRBJ2-7	CASSWGGIKSYEQYF	TGTGCCAGCAGTTGGGGCGGGATAAAATCCTACGAGCAGTACTTC
-	TRBV6-1	-	TRBJ2-5	CASSERSNRETQYF	TGTGCCAGCAGTGAAAGGAGCAATCGGGAGACCCAGTACTTC
-	TRBV9	-	TRBJ2-6	CASSAHTGTGANVLTF	TGTGCCAGCAGCGCTCATACAGGGACTGGGGCCAACGTCCTGACTTTC
-	TRBV27	-	TRBJ2-2	CASSVTGLARAGELFF	TGTGCCAGCAGTGTAACAGGGTTAGCTCGGGCCGGGGAGCTGTTTTTT
-	TRBV19	TRBD1	TRBJ1-1	CASSRIQGRNTEAFF	TGTGCCAGTAGTAGAATACAGGGGAGGAACACTGAAGCTTTCTTT
once	TRBV29-1	-	TRBJ2-5	CSVERAGETQYF	TGCAGCGTTGAAAGGGCAGGGGAGACCCAGTACTTC
-	TRBV7-7	-	TRBJ2-2	CASSLELAGAGELFF	TGTGCTAGCAGCTTAGAGTTGGCAGGGGCCGGGGAGCTGTTTTTT
-	TRBV2	TRBD1	TRBJ2-7	CASNPYRGKQYF	TGTGCCAGCAACCCCTACAGGGGCAAGCAGTACTTC
-	TRBV19	-	TRBJ1-1	CASSIDAGKNTEAFF	TGTGCCAGTAGTATAGATGCCGGTAAGAACACTGAAGCTTTCTTT
-	TRBV2	-	TRBJ2-7	CGPRADLYEQYF	TGTGGCCCGAGGGCGGACCTCTACGAGCAGTACTTC
few	TRBV5-8	-	TRBJ2-7	CASSWHQQYF	TGTGCCAGCAGCTGGCACCAGCAGTACTTC
-	TRBV7-2	-	TRBJ1-2	CASSPGRGGPNYGYTF	TGTGCCAGCAGCCCGGGGAGGGGGGGCCCAAACTATGGCTACACCTTC
-	TRBV5-1	-	TRBJ1-2	CASSGPTEYGYTF	TGCGCCAGCAGCGGACCGACAGAGTATGGCTACACCTTC
-	TRBV5-6	-	TRBJ2-5	CASSLAGSQETQYF	TGTGCCAGCAGCTTGGCGGGATCCCAAGAGACCCAGTACTTC
-	TRBV28	-	TRBJ1-5	CASSPDWGRQPQHF	TGTGCCAGCAGCCCTGACTGGGGGCGGCAGCCCCAGCATTTT
-	TRBV15	TRBD1	TRBJ1-3	CATSIPSGGEGNTIYF	TGTGCCACCAGCATTCCCTCAGGGGGCGAAGGAAACACCATATATTTT
-	TRBV30	-	TRBJ1-1	CAWSVTVNTEAFF	TGTGCCTGGAGTGTAACAGTGAACACTGAAGCTTTCTTT
-	TRBV7-2	-	TRBJ1-1	CASRKGHTNTEAFF	TGTGCCAGCAGGAAGGGACACACGAACACTGAAGCTTTCTTT
-	TRBV2	TRBD1	TRBJ2-7	CASGVQGASYEQYF	TGTGCCTCCGGGGTACAGGGGGCTTCCTACGAGCAGTACTTC
-	TRBV4-1	-	TRBJ2-1	CASSQDGFYNEQFF	TGCGCCAGCAGCCAAGATGGCTTCTACAATGAGCAGTTCTTC
-	TRBV30	TRBD1	TRBJ1-5	CAWSAPPGQGAVSNQPQHF	TGTGCCTGGAGTGCCCCTCCGGGACAGGGGGCGGTTAGCAATCAGCCCCAGCATTTT
-	TRBV28	-	TRBJ1-2	CASSLKSVYGYTF	TGTGCCAGCAGTTTAAAGTCGGTCTATGGCTACACCTTC
-	TRBV5-1	TRBD2	TRBJ2-3	CASSLAGNTDTQYF	TGCGCCAGCAGCTTAGCGGGGAACACAGATACGCAGTATTTT
-	TRBV11-3	-	TRBJ2-5	CASSEGTLRQETQYF	TGTGCCAGCAGCGAAGGGACACTTCGCCAAGAGACCCAGTACTTC
-	TRBV18	-	TRBJ2-5	CASSPPIRTEQETQYF	TGTGCCAGCTCACCACCGATAAGGACAGAACAAGAGACCCAGTACTTC
once	TRBV2	TRBD2	TRBJ2-3	CASSEGGRAGDTQYF	TGTGCCAGCAGTGAAGGCGGGAGGGCCGGAGATACGCAGTATTTT
-	TRBV28	TRBD1	TRBJ1-4	CASSRIGTANEKLFF	TGTGCCAGCAGCCGTATCGGGACAGCTAATGAAAAACTGTTTTTT
-	TRBV27	-	TRBJ2-1	CASGLVGGNEQFF	TGTGCCAGCGGCCTGGTGGGGGGAAATGAGCAGTTCTTC
once	TRBV15	-	TRBJ2-1	CATSRDINEQFF	TGTGCCACCAGCAGAGATATTAATGAGCAGTTCTTC
few	TRBV6-5	-	TRBJ1-1	CASSYRQGSAFF	TGTGCCAGCAGTTATCGGCAGGGTTCAGCTTTCTTT
once	TRBV7-2	-	TRBJ2-1	CASSLGLVEYNEQFF	TGTGCCAGCAGCTTAGGCCTAGTGGAGTACAATGAGCAGTTCTTC
-	TRBV5-6	TRBD1	TRBJ1-4	CASSLNRGREKLFF	TGTGCCAGCAGCTTGAACAGGGGGAGGGAAAAACTGTTTTTT
-	TRBV19	-	TRBJ2-3	CTSSIARGDTQYF	TGTACCAGTAGTATCGCGCGGGGAGATACGCAGTATTTT
once	TRBV19	-	TRBJ2-6	CASSMRGGSGANVLTF	TGTGCCAGTAGTATGAGAGGGGGCTCTGGGGCCAACGTCCTGACTTTC
-	TRBV12-3/TRBV12-4	-	TRBJ1-5	CASSRDNNQPQHF	TGTGCCAGCAGCAGGGACAACAATCAGCCCCAGCATTTT
-	TRBV28	TRBD1	TRBJ1-6	CASAGTGDNSPLHF	TGTGCCAGCGCCGGGACAGGGGATAATTCACCCCTCCACTTT
-	TRBV19	-	TRBJ1-6	CASSIRPFSRSSYNSPLHF	TGTGCCAGTAGTATTAGGCCATTCTCAAGGAGCTCCTATAATTCACCCCTCCACTTT
-	TRBV27	-	TRBJ1-1	CASSPTGRWGAFF	TGTGCCAGCAGTCCAACAGGGCGATGGGGAGCTTTCTTT
-	TRBV28	-	TRBJ1-2	CASSWTDGYTF	TGTGCCAGCAGTTGGACAGATGGCTACACCTTC
-	TRBV28	TRBD1	TRBJ1-5	CASSIGTGGYNQPQHF	TGTGCCAGCAGCATTGGGACAGGGGGGTACAATCAGCCCCAGCATTTT
-	TRBV7-9	TRBD2	TRBJ2-1	CASSWGSGVYNEQFF	TGTGCCAGCAGCTGGGGTAGCGGGGTCTACAATGAGCAGTTCTTC
-	TRBV5-1	-	TRBJ1-6	CASSANNSPLHF	TGCGCCAGCAGCGCGAATAATTCACCCCTCCACTTT
few	TRBV5-6	-	TRBJ1-2	CASSLIGDGGYTF	TGTGCCAGCAGCTTGATCGGGGATGGTGGCTACACCTTC
-	TRBV18	-	TRBJ1-6	CASSPYFGLDSPLHF	TGTGCCAGCTCACCATACTTTGGACTGGATTCACCCCTCCACTTT
once	TRBV28	-	TRBJ2-7	CASSLVSYEQYF	TGTGCCAGCAGTCTTGTATCCTACGAGCAGTACTTC
-	TRBV18	-	TRBJ2-1	CASSQGQSNEQFF	TGTGCCAGCTCACAAGGACAGTCCAATGAGCAGTTCTTC
-	TRBV18	TRBD1	TRBJ1-2	CASSPGQGQNYGYTF	TGTGCCAGCTCACCTGGACAGGGCCAAAACTATGGCTACACCTTC
-	TRBV27	TRBD1	TRBJ2-6	CASSSGTGGSGANVLTF	TGTGCCAGCAGTAGCGGGACAGGGGGCTCTGGGGCCAACGTCCTGACTTTC